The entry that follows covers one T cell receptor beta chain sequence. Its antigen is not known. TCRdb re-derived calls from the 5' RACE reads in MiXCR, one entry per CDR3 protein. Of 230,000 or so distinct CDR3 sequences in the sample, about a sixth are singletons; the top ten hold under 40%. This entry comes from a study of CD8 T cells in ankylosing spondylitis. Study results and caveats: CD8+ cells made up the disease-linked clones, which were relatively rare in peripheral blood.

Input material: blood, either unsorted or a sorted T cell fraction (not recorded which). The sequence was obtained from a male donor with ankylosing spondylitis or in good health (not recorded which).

CDR3 protein: CASSYEDTEAFF. DNA for the CDR3: TGTGCCAGCAGCTACGAAGACACTGAAGCTTTCTTT. The chain couples TRBV3-1 to TRBJ1-1; no clear D. The V gene's germline CDR1 is LGHDT and CDR2 YNNKEL (reference sequence). CDR3 length: 12 residues. The germline V and J ends were trimmed by 5 bases and 3 bases, with 7 bases remaining between them.